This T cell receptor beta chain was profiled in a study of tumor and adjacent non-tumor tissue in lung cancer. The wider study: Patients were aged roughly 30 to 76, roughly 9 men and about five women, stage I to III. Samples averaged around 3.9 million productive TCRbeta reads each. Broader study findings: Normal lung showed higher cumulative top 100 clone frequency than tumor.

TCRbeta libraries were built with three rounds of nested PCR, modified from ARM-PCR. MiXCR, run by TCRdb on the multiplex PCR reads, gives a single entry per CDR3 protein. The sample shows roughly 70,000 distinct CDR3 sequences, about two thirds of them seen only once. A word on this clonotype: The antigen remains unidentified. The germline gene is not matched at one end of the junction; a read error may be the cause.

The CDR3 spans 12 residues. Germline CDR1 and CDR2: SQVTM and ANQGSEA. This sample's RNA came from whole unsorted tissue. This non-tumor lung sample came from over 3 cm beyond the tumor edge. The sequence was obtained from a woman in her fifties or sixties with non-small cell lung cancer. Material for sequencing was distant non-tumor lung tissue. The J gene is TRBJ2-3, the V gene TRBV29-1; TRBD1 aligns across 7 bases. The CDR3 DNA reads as TGCAGCGTTGGACAGGGTGGTGGTACGCCGTATTTT. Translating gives CSVGQGGGTPYF.